The 11 T cell receptor beta chains presented below share a single source sample, sequenced in a study of T cell responses to AZD1222 COVID-19 vaccine. Using immunoSEQ multiplex PCR, the repertoire was profiled, and TCRdb retains in-frame clones only, with some absent. The table lists around 140,000 clones, over 85% of them singletons. The sample in question was peripheral blood, obtained on day 0 of AZD1222 vaccination. The receptors here all came from an adult in good health.

The chain joins TRBV27 to TRBJ2-7; 12 bases align to TRBD2. With 6 bases clipped from V and 1 base from J, the junction kept 16 bases outside the gene matches. Germline CDR1 MNHEY, CDR2 SMNVEV (reference sequence). CDR3 length: 19 residues. CDR3 protein: CASRRTGLAGGPASYEQYF. The CDR3 bases are TGTGCCAGCAGACGGACGGGGCTAGCGGGAGGGCCCGCATCCTACGAGCAGTACTTC.

This chain links TRBV6-5 with TRBJ1-6; D is unresolved. The germline CDR1 and CDR2 sequences are MNHEY and SVGAGI. The CDR3 runs 12 residues. The germline V and J ends were trimmed by 7 bases and 6 bases, with 7 bases remaining between them. This CDR3 reads CASMIINSPLHF. The DNA for the CDR3 is TGTGCCAGCATGATTATTAATTCACCCCTCCACTTT.

The genes are TRBV28 and TRBJ1-1; D may be TRBD1 (6 bases). Germline CDR1 is MDHEN and CDR2 is SYDVKM. CDR3 length: 15 residues. V was cut by 6 bases and J by 1 base, with 15 bases left in between. CDR3 nucleotides: TGTGCCAGCAGATCGACCTGGACAGCGAACACTGAAGCTTTCTTT. It yields the protein CASRSTWTANTEAFF.

The chain joins TRBV11-2 to TRBJ1-1; 9 nucleotides align to TRBD1. Germline CDR1 and CDR2: SGHAT and FQNNGV. This CDR3 region has 16 residues. J was trimmed by 6 bases and V by 1 base; bases with no gene match: 9. In nucleotides, the CDR3 is TGTGCCAGCAGCTTAGCCCTCCGGACAGGGGCGGCTGAAGCTTTCTTT. It specifies CASSLALRTGAAEAFF.

This chain links TRBV5-1 with TRBJ1-4; possibly TRBD1 for D (5 bases). This CDR3 comprises 15 residues. The ends were cut back, 2 bases at V and 4 bases at J, with 12 bases in the middle. Germline loops: CDR1 SGHRS, CDR2 YFSETQ. This CDR3 reads CASSFGARSNEKLFF. Written as DNA, the CDR3 is TGCGCCAGCAGCTTCGGGGCCAGGAGTAATGAAAAACTGTTTTTT.

This clone has a handful of counts. The chain uses TRBV5-4 and TRBJ1-2; D gene uncertain. Germline assignment: CDR1 SGHNT and CDR2 YYREEE (reference sequence). Between the trimmed V and J ends, which lost 0 bases and 0 bases, there was a span of 6 bases. The CDR3 extends over 14 amino acids. CDR3 coding DNA: TGTGCCAGCAGCTTGGGGGGTTCTAACTATGGCTACACCTTC. Its translation is CASSLGGSNYGYTF.

The rearrangement joins TRBV7-2 to TRBJ1-5, with D unclear. The CDR3 totals 13 residues. V was cut by 3 bases and J by 1 base, with 4 bases left in between. Germline V gene data show CDR1 as SGHTA and CDR2 as FQGNSA. The CDR3 loop is CASSFDSNQPQHF. In nucleotides, the CDR3 is TGTGCCAGCAGCTTTGACAGCAATCAGCCCCAGCATTTT. Complete variable domain (other parts from reference TRBV7-2 and TRBJ1-5): GAGVSQSPSNKVTEKGKDVELRCDPISGHTALYWYRQSLGQGLEFLIYFQGNSAPDKSGLPSDRFSAERTGGSVSTLTIQRTQQEDSAVYLCASSFDSNQPQHFGDGTRLSIL.

The V gene is TRBV27, the J gene TRBJ2-1; the D gene is possibly TRBD1 (6 bases). This CDR3 region has 16 residues. Germline V gene data show CDR1 as MNHEY and CDR2 as SMNVEV (reference sequence). The V end lost 4 bases, the J end lost 0 bases, and 13 bases lay between the germline ends. CDR3 in DNA: TGTGCCAGCAGTTACCCTACAGGGAGCTCCTACAATGAGCAGTTCTTC. Amino acid sequence: CASSYPTGSSYNEQFF.

The chain carries TRBV5-8 and TRBJ2-1; 8 nucleotides agree with TRBD2. Losses at the gene ends were 4 bases for V and 9 bases for J; bases not matched to a gene: 9. This CDR3 spans 14 amino acids. From germline, CDR1 is SGHTS and CDR2 YDEGEE. CDR3 in amino acids: CASSRTSWGGEQFF. CDR3 in DNA: TGTGCCAGCAGCAGGACTAGCTGGGGGGGTGAGCAGTTCTTC.

This chain connects TRBV7-9 to TRBJ2-1; 10 bases map to TRBD1. Germline assignment: CDR1 SEHNR and CDR2 FQNEAQ (reference sequence). Trimming took 5 bases from V and 9 from J; bases not matched to a gene: 7. The CDR3 is made up of 14 amino acids. The CDR3 protein is CASSLGTGDIEQFF. In nucleotides, the CDR3 is TGTGCCAGCAGCCTCGGGACAGGGGATATTGAGCAGTTCTTC.

The chain has TRBV7-7 and TRBJ2-2; the D is unclear. Per the germline V gene, CDR1 is SSHAT and CDR2 is FNYEAQ (reference sequence). Trimming took 1 base from V and 7 from J, leaving 4 bases between them. The CDR3 is 12 amino acids. CDR3 nucleotides: TGTGCCAGCAGCTTAGGGATCGGGGAGCTGTTTTTT. It yields the protein CASSLGIGELFF.